Listed here are 7 T cell receptor beta chains from one sample, sequenced in a study of cytomegalovirus exposure and HLA in healthy donors. Use of 60 Vbeta and 13 Jbeta primers characterized the PCR. The method was immunoSEQ multiplex PCR; TCRdb's version includes in-frame clones alone and lacks a portion of them. The sample yields 170,000 or so clones, approximately 80% seen once. Sample: PBMCs. The receptors come from a man between 18 and 35 years old in good health and CMV-seronegative.

This chain links TRBV2 with TRBJ2-5, with TRBD1 matching over 8 bases. Trimming at V came to 6 bases and at J to 4 bases, leaving 10 bases not matched to a gene. Per the germline V gene, CDR1 is SNHLY and CDR2 is FYNNEI. This CDR3 spans 15 amino acids. The CDR3 region is CASRLGQAGGETQYF. The CDR3 DNA sequence: TGTGCCAGCAGGTTGGGACAGGCGGGCGGAGAGACCCAGTACTTC.

The chain carries TRBV2 and TRBJ2-3; weak D call: TRBD2 (5 bases). Germline loops: CDR1 SNHLY, CDR2 FYNNEI. The ends were cut back, 7 bases at V and 0 bases at J, with 11 bases in the middle. The CDR3 length is 14 residues. The CDR3 bases are TGTGCCAGCAAGGGAGTAACTAGCACAGATACGCAGTATTTT. Protein: CASKGVTSTDTQYF.

This clone was found a few times. The chain couples TRBV29-1 to TRBJ2-5, with 8 bases that match TRBD1. With 0 bases clipped from V and 5 bases from J, the junction kept 17 bases outside the gene matches. Germline assignment: CDR1 SQVTM and CDR2 ANQGSEA. The CDR3 loop spans 18 amino acids. This CDR3 reads CSVEDFWIQQGAWETQYF. The CDR3 coding sequence is TGCAGCGTTGAAGATTTTTGGATTCAGCAGGGGGCGTGGGAGACCCAGTACTTC.

This rearrangement joins TRBV7-3 to TRBJ1-1, with TRBD1 identical over 9 bases. V trimming: 5 bases; J trimming: 3 bases; junction bases outside the gene matches: 10. CDR3 length: 16 amino acids. The V gene's germline CDR1 is SGHTA and CDR2 FQGTGA. The CDR3 reads CASSQGGGQGYTEAFF. CDR3 bases: TGTGCCAGCAGCCAGGGTGGCGGACAGGGGTACACTGAAGCTTTCTTT. Drawing the rest from reference TRBV7-3 and TRBJ1-1, the complete variable domain is GAGVSQTPSNKVTEKGKYVELRCDPISGHTALYWYRQSLGQGPEFLIYFQGTGAADDSGLPNDRFFAVRPEGSVSTLKIQRTERGDSAVYLCASSQGGGQGYTEAFFGQGTRLTVV.

The gene calls are TRBV7-9 and TRBJ1-1, with no clear D. CDR3 length: 14 residues. The V gene's germline CDR1 is SEHNR and CDR2 FQNEAQ (reference sequence). V dropped 2 bases and J dropped 2 bases, with 9 bases sitting between them. The CDR3 sequence is CASSLSGFNTEAFF. The CDR3 coding sequence is TGTGCCAGCAGCTTATCGGGGTTTAACACTGAAGCTTTCTTT. Drawing the rest from reference TRBV7-9 and TRBJ1-1, the complete variable domain is DTGVSQNPRHKITKRGQNVTFRCDPISEHNRLYWYRQTLGQGPEFLTYFQNEAQLEKSRLLSDRFSAERPKGSFSTLEIQRTEQGDSAMYLCASSLSGFNTEAFFGQGTRLTVV.

This chain links TRBV11-2 with TRBJ1-1; D uncertain. Per germline, CDR1 SGHAT and CDR2 FQNNGV. The CDR3 covers 12 residues. The germline V and J ends were trimmed by 4 bases and 7 bases, with 10 bases remaining between them. The DNA for the CDR3 is TGTGCCAGCAGCTCCGGTGCTAATGAAGCTTTCTTT. This sequence encodes CASSSGANEAFF.

V and J are TRBV27 and TRBJ1-5; 11 positions match TRBD1. The germline CDR1 and CDR2 sequences are MNHEY and SMNVEV (reference sequence). Germline trimming cut 8 bases from V and 5 bases from J; bases unmatched to any gene: 8. This CDR3 spans 15 amino acids. The CDR3 DNA reads TGTGCCAGCCGCCGGACAGGGGGCTACGATCAGCCCCAGCATTTT. Its translation is CASRRTGGYDQPQHF.